Shown below are 9 T cell receptor beta chains from a single sample sequenced in a study of blood T cell repertoires in COVID-19. Using immunoSEQ multiplex PCR, the repertoire was profiled, and TCRdb retains in-frame clones only, with some absent. This table holds approximately 260,000 clones, 65% to 85% found once. Sequenced: peripheral blood. The source of these receptors is a woman aged 40 to 50 with active or convalescent COVID-19.

The V gene is TRBV28, the J gene TRBJ1-5; 7 bases line up with TRBD1. This CDR3 has 15 amino acids. Trimming cost V 5 bases and J 0 bases; bases outside gene matches: 4. The germline V gene encodes CDR1 MDHEN and CDR2 SYDVKM. CDR3 nucleotides: TGTGCCAGCAGTCGACAGGGTAATAGCAATCAGCCCCAGCATTTT. This codes for CASSRQGNSNQPQHF.

This clone was detected only a few times. J is TRBJ2-7 and V is TRBV29-1; 7 bases agree with TRBD2. V was clipped by 3 bases and J by 3 bases; unmatched bases: 2. Germline CDR1 and CDR2: SQVTM and ANQGSEA. The CDR3 contains 12 residues. This chain's CDR3 is CSVEGGVYEQYF. The CDR3 DNA is TGCAGCGTTGAGGGGGGGGTCTACGAGCAGTACTTC.

The chain couples TRBV27 to TRBJ2-2, with unresolved D. The V end was cut by 3 bases, the J end by 6 bases, with 5 bases between. The germline V gene has CDR1 MNHEY and CDR2 SMNVEV (reference sequence). This CDR3 is built from 12 residues. CDR3 amino acids: CASSFVPGELFF. CDR3 sequence (DNA): TGTGCCAGCAGTTTCGTCCCCGGGGAGCTGTTTTTT.

About this clone itself: The junction and the germline gene differ at one end; a read error may be behind it. V usage is TRBV7-7 and J usage is TRBJ1-3; a possible D gene is TRBD1 (5 bases). Looked up from germline, CDR1 is SSHAT and CDR2 is FNYEAQ (reference sequence). This CDR3 is built from 15 residues. CDR3 sequence reads: CASSFDRSSGNTIYF. The CDR3, as DNA: TGTGCTAGCAGCTTCGACAGAAGCTCTGGAAACACCATATATTTT.

This chain links TRBV11-2 with TRBJ1-5, with D maybe TRBD1 (5 bases). The CDR3 totals 15 residues. CDR1 is SGHAT, CDR2 FQNNGV, per germline. V was cut by 5 bases and J by 3 bases, with 14 bases left in between. This chain's CDR3 is CASSDQGHDNQPQHF. Here the CDR3 DNA reads TGTGCCAGCAGCGATCAGGGCCATGACAATCAGCCCCAGCATTTT.

V gene TRBV7-9 combines with J gene TRBJ2-3; the match to TRBD2 covers 8 bases. The germline CDR1 and CDR2 sequences are SEHNR and FQNEAQ (reference sequence). The CDR3 is 15 residues long. V shed 5 bases and J 2 bases; nucleotides not matched to a gene: 6. CDR3: CASSLSGGYTDTQYF. The DNA of the CDR3 is TGTGCCAGCAGCCTGAGCGGGGGCTACACAGATACGCAGTATTTT.

The gene calls are TRBV7-2 and TRBJ1-2; unclear D gene. The V end was cut by 3 bases, the J end by 1 base, with 15 bases between. This CDR3 spans 16 amino acids. Germline V lookup: CDR1 SGHTA, CDR2 FQGNSA. The CDR3 DNA follows: TGTGCCAGCAGCTTTTTTGGGCAGAGAATTAACTATGGCTACACCTTC. It codes for CASSFFGQRINYGYTF.

Note on this clone: Other DNA sequences in the same sample also yield this CDR3. The V gene is TRBV12-3 or TRBV12-4, the J gene TRBJ1-3; D remains unclear. Trimming cost V 6 bases and J 4 bases, with 7 bases left between them. The CDR3 covers 12 residues. CDR3 sequence (DNA): TGTGCCAGCAGCCTTTCCGGAAACACCATATATTTT. Its protein product is CASSLSGNTIYF.

V is TRBV29-1 and J is TRBJ1-2; TRBD1 agrees at 9 bases. This CDR3 contains 13 residues. The V gene end was trimmed by 7 bases and the J gene end by 3 bases; junction bases not matched to a gene: 6. Per the germline V gene, CDR1 is SQVTM and CDR2 is ANQGSEA. The chain's CDR3 is CSGRQGGHYGYTF. The CDR3 nucleotides are TGCAGCGGCCGACAGGGGGGTCACTATGGCTACACCTTC. The full variable domain, its missing parts supplied by reference TRBV29-1 and TRBJ1-2, is SAVISQKPSRDICQRGTSLTIQCQVDSQVTMMFWYRQQPGQSLTLIATANQGSEATYESGFVIDKFPISRPNLTFSTLTVSNMSPEDSSIYLCSGRQGGHYGYTFGSGTRLTVV.